This T cell receptor (beta chain) was documented in a study of blood T cells in healthy people across ages. In the study overall: Researchers report that template switching captured about one barcoded beta molecule per two T cells. Study-level points and caveats: Correlation between TCR beta diversity and naive T cell percentage was strong.

CDR3 size: 15 residues. V shed 8 bases and J 2 bases; nucleotides not matched to a gene: 9. Combining a sample-barcoded 5' primer with a J-beta primer mix, a second PCR ran for roughly 7 to 11 cycles. In TCRdb, the 5' RACE reads were re-called with MiXCR into one record per CDR3 protein. This sample has 1.5 million to 2 million distinct CDR3 sequences, with 30% to 40% found just once. Each individual donor underwent a draw of roughly 10 milliliters of peripheral blood. Notes on this clonotype: Its antigen is not known.

The receptor's source is a human donor in good health. The gene calls are TRBV12-3 or TRBV12-4 and TRBJ2-1; 7 bases line up with TRBD2. Sample: blood. CDR3 nucleotide sequence: TGTGCCAGCGGTTGGGGCAGCGGGGCCTACAATGAGCAGTTCTTC. Encoded protein: CASGWGSGAYNEQFF.